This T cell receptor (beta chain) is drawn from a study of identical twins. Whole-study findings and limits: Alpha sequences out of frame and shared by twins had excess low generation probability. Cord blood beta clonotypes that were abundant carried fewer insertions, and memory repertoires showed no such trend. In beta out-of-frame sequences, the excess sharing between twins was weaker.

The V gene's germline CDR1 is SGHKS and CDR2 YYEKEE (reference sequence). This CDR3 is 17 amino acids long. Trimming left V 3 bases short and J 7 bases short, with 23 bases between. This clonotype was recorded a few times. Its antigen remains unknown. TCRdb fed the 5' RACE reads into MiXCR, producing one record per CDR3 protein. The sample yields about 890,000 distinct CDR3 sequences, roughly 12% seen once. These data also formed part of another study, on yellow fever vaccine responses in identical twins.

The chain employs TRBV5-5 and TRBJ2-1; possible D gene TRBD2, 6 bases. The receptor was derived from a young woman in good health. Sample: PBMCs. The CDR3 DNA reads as TGTGCCAGCAGCTCGGTTCCAGGGCGGGGAATAGGGAATGAGCAGTTCTTC. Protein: CASSSVPGRGIGNEQFF.